This T cell receptor (beta chain) was captured by sequencing in a study of blood T cell repertoires in COVID-19. Looking at the study overall: Samples came from the United States, Italy and Spain, spanning acute and convalescent COVID-19. The analysed material was cDNA or gDNA that came from T cells, B-cell-depleted T cells, or PBMCs.

Using immunoSEQ multiplex PCR, the repertoire was profiled, and TCRdb retains in-frame clones only, with some absent. Among 150,000 or so clones, roughly 90% were seen once, and the ten largest hold more than 1%. This CDR3 region has 17 residues. Germline CDR1 reads KGHDR; CDR2 reads SFDVKD. After removal of 4 bases from V and 4 bases from J, the junction contained 10 bases not matched to a gene. The cohort comprised adults aged roughly 18 to 90 years residing in approximately 25 US areas. Cohorts were determined from participant-reported clinical history. This clone has just one count. This chain links TRBV24-1 with TRBJ2-1; the match to TRBD2 covers 9 bases. The sequenced material came from PBMCs or T cells enriched from blood (not recorded which). The clonotype originates from a woman aged 30 to 39 with acute COVID-19. The CDR3 is CATSEAPSGTLYNEQFF. The DNA for the CDR3 is TGTGCCACCAGTGAGGCCCCTAGCGGGACCCTATACAATGAGCAGTTCTTC.